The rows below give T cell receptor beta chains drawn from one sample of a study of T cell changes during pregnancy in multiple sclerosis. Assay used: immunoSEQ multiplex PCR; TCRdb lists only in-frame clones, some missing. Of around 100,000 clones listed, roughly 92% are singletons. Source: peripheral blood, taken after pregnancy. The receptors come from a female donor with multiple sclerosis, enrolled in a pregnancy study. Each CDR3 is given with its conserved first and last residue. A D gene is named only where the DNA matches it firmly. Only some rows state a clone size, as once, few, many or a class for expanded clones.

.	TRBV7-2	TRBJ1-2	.	TGTGCCAGCAGCTTAGCGGAGGGGAAGGGGTATGGCTACACCTTC	CASSLAEGKGYGYTF
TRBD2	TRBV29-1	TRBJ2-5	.	TGCAGCGTTATTCGAAGCGGGGGGGAGACCCAGTACTTC	CSVIRSGGETQYF
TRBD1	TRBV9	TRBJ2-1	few	TGTGCCAGCAGCGTAGCCGGACAGGGATATGATGAGCAGTTCTTC	CASSVAGQGYDEQFF
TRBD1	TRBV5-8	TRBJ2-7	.	TGTGCCAGCAGCTTTGACAGGGTGGACGAGCAGTACTTC	CASSFDRVDEQYF
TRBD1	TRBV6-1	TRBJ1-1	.	TGTGCCAGCAGTGGCCGGGACAGGGAAGCTTTCTTT	CASSGRDREAFF
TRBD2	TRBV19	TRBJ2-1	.	TGTGCCAGTTCCTCTAGCGGGGGCAGAGACAATGAGCAGTTCTTC	CASSSSGGRDNEQFF
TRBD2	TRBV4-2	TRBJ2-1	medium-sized	TGTGCCAGCAGCCAAGGGCTAGCGGGGCCCAATGAGCAGTTCTTC	CASSQGLAGPNEQFF
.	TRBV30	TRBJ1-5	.	TGTGCCTGGAGTCCCAGGGGAAATCAGCCCCAGCATTTT	CAWSPRGNQPQHF
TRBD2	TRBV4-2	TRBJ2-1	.	TGTGCCAGCAGCCAGCGGGGGGGTGAGCAGTTCTTC	CASSQRGGEQFF
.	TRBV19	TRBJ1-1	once	TGTGCCAGTAGTCATGGTCGGGTGAACACTGAAGCTTTCTTT	CASSHGRVNTEAFF
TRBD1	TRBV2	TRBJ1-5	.	TGTGCCAGCAGTCTGGGACAGGGCTATCAGCCCCAGCATTTT	CASSLGQGYQPQHF
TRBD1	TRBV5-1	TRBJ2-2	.	TGCGCCAGCAGCTCGGGACAGACGAACACCGGGGAGCTGTTTTTT	CASSSGQTNTGELFF
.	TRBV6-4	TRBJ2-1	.	TGTGCCAGCAAACCTCAGGGTGGCTCTTCCTACAATGAGCAGTTCTTC	CASKPQGGSSYNEQFF
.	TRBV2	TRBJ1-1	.	TGTGCCAGCAGCCCCCCCGCGGCTTTCTTT	CASSPPAAFF
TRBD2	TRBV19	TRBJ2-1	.	TGTGCCAGTAGGACTAGCGGGGGACGGTACAATGAGCAGTTCTTC	CASRTSGGRYNEQFF
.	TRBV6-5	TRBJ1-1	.	TGTGCCAGCAGTTACTCCCGCAGGGGTAACACTGAAGCTTTCTTT	CASSYSRRGNTEAFF
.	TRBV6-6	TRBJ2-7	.	TGTGCCAGCTCCCTCTCTTCCTACGAGCAGTACTTC	CASSLSSYEQYF
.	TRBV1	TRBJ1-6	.	TGCACCAGCAGCCACTACGGGGGACGGGATAATTCACCCCTCCACTTT	CTSSHYGGRDNSPLHF
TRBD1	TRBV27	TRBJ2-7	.	TGTGCCAGCACTCCCGCGGACAGGGTTGGCTACGAGCAGTACTTC	CASTPADRVGYEQYF
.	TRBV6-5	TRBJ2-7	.	TGTGCCAGCAGCCCCGGACAGCATCCCTACGAGCAGTACTTC	CASSPGQHPYEQYF
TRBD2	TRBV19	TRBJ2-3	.	TGTGCCAGTAGCACAGGGACTAGCGGGAACAGGGCGCAGTATTTT	CASSTGTSGNRAQYF
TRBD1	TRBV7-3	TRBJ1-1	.	TGTGCCAGCAGCCGGACAGGGGGCTCGGCTGAAGCTTTCTTT	CASSRTGGSAEAFF
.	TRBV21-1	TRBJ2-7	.	TGTGCCAGCAGGGGGGGGACTAGCGGGAGCCACGAGCAGTACTTC	CASRGGTSGSHEQYF
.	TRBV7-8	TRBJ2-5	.	TGTGCCAGCAGCTTTATGGAGACCCAGTACTTC	CASSFMETQYF
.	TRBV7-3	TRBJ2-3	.	TGTGCCAGCGGAGTTAGGGGAGGAAGCACAGATACGCAGTATTTT	CASGVRGGSTDTQYF
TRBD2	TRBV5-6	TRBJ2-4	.	TGTGCCAGCAGCTTAGCGGGAGGGCCGGGGGACATTCAGTACTTC	CASSLAGGPGDIQYF
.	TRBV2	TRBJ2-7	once	TGTGCCAGCAGTGAAGGAGGGTCCTACGAGCAGTACTTC	CASSEGGSYEQYF
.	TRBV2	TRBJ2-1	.	TGTGCCAGCAGTGAATATACGGGAGCGCGCTACAATGAGCAGTTCTTC	CASSEYTGARYNEQFF
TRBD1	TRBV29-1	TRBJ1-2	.	TGCAGCGCCCGGACAGGGGGCGCTGGGTATGGCTACACCTTC	CSARTGGAGYGYTF